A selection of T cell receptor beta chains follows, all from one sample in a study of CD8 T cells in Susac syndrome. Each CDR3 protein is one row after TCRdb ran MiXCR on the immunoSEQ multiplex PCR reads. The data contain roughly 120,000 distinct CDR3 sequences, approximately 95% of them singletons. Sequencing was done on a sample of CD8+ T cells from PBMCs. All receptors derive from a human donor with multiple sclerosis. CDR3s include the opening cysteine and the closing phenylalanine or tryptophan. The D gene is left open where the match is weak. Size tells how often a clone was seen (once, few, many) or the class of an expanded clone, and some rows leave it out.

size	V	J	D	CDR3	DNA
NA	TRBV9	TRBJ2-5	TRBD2	CASSGSGTSSETQYF	TGTGCCAGCAGCGGATCCGGGACTAGCAGCGAGACCCAGTACTTC
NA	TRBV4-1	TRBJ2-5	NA	CASSTRDSYPETQYF	TGCGCCAGTTCGACCCGGGACTCCTATCCAGAGACCCAGTACTTC
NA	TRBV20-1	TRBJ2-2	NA	CSARDRQGLIANGGELFF	TGCAGTGCTAGAGATCGGCAGGGCCTGATTGCGAATGGCGGGGAGCTGTTTTTT
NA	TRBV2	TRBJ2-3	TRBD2	CASSEGGSGRPSTDTQYF	TGTGCCAGCAGTGAGGGGGGTAGCGGGAGGCCGAGCACAGATACGCAGTATTTT
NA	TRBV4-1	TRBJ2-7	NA	CASSHLLGPDEQYF	TGCGCCAGCAGCCATTTATTGGGGCCTGACGAGCAGTACTTC
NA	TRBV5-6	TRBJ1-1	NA	CASSLAGLGNTEAFF	TGTGCCAGCAGCTTGGCCGGACTGGGGAACACTGAAGCTTTCTTT
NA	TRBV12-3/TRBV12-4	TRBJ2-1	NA	CASTSLGPGEQFF	TGTGCCAGCACCTCTCTTGGGCCCGGTGAGCAGTTCTTC
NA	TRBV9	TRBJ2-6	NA	CASGGGNSGANVLTF	TGTGCCAGCGGCGGAGGAAACTCTGGGGCCAACGTCCTGACTTTC
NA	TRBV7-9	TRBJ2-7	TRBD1	CASSHPGTGLLEQYF	TGTGCCAGCAGCCACCCCGGGACAGGACTCCTCGAGCAGTACTTC
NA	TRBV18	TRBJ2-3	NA	CASSPYTSTDTQYF	TGTGCCAGCTCACCATACACAAGCACAGATACGCAGTATTTT
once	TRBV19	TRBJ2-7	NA	CASSAYTGTYEQYF	TGTGCCAGTAGTGCCTATACAGGGACCTACGAGCAGTACTTC
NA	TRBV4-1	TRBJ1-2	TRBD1	CASSHLLTGGYGYTF	TGCGCCAGCAGCCACCTACTAACAGGGGGCTATGGCTACACCTTC
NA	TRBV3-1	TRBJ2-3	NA	CASSQEELARTDTQYF	TGTGCCAGCAGCCAAGAAGAGTTGGCGCGCACAGATACGCAGTATTTT
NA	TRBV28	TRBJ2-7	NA	CASAGLTYEQYF	TGTGCCAGTGCGGGGCTAACCTACGAGCAGTACTTC
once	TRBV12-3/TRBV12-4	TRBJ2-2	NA	CASRNSAGELFF	TGTGCCAGCAGGAACAGTGCCGGGGAGCTGTTTTTT
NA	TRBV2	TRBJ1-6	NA	CASSPPWGHSPLHF	TGTGCCAGCAGCCCACCTTGGGGGCACTCACCCCTCCACTTT
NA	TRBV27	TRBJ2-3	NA	CASSLRALSTDTQYF	TGTGCCAGCAGTTTGAGGGCCCTGAGCACAGATACGCAGTATTTT
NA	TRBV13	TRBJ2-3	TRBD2	CASSPGTSGRVLTTDTQYF	TGTGCCAGCAGCCCCGGGACTAGCGGGAGGGTTTTGACCACAGATACGCAGTATTTT
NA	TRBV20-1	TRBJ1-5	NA	CSARGLVGSPVYSNQPQHF	TGCAGTGCTAGAGGCCTTGTCGGCAGTCCAGTCTATAGCAATCAGCCCCAGCATTTT
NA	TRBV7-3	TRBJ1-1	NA	CASSPGILAEAFF	TGTGCCAGCAGCCCGGGAATCCTGGCTGAAGCTTTCTTT
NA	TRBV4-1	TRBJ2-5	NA	CASSQAFREPQETQYF	TGCGCCAGCAGCCAAGCCTTCCGGGAACCCCAAGAGACCCAGTACTTC